The present T cell receptor (beta chain) was sequenced within a study of PD-L1 blockade in urothelial cancer. Study summary: Once treatment had started, blood was analyzed at 3 weeks (second dose) and again at 6 weeks.

The CDR3 contains 15 residues. Only in-frame clones appear in the TCRdb table, and some are missing; sequencing was by immunoSEQ multiplex PCR. The sample contains 58,000 or so clones, roughly 86% of which appear only once. The chain uses TRBV21-1 and TRBJ2-7; TRBD1 is the table's D call and was not checked against the DNA. TRBV21-1 is reported as a pseudogene. The sample was PBMCs, taken around atezolizumab (anti-PD-L1) treatment. The source of this sequence is a man aged 45-60 years with urothelial cancer. CDR3 loop: CASSNVTGYSYEQYF. The CDR3 region has the DNA TGTGCCAGCAGCAATGTGACAGGCTACTCCTACGAGCAGTACTTC.